This T cell receptor (beta chain) was recovered during a study of healthy donors' naive CD4 and CD8 T cells. Findings of the study overall: Around 13% of CD4/CD8 propensity variance appeared explained by V, J and CDR3 charge.

A linear amplification protocol produced the TCR libraries from around 0.55 ug of total RNA. TCRdb independently ran MiXCR on the reads; one entry per CDR3 protein. The data show about 180,000 distinct CDR3 sequences, around 74% seen once. The germline V gene has CDR1 SQVTM and CDR2 ANQGSEA. The CDR3 is made up of 12 amino acids. Deletions cut 5 bases from V and 4 bases from J, with 12 bases between. Note on this clonotype: No antigen is known for it.

This receptor was obtained from a pool of human donors in good health; the sample pools cells from several healthy donors. J is TRBJ2-7 and V is TRBV29-1, with D unclear. The sequenced sample was naive CD4+ and CD8+ T cells sorted from blood, pooled from several donors. The CDR3 DNA follows: TGCAGCGTTTTCCAGTCGGCTTACGAGCAGTACTTC. Translation: CSVFQSAYEQYF.